This passage covers 24 T cell receptor beta chains from one sample sequenced in a study of T cell repertoires in cytomegalovirus infection. One entry per CDR3 protein, called by TCRdb with MiXCR from the reads. Found here are 380,000 or so distinct CDR3 sequences, approximately 30% of them singletons; the top ten hold approximately 13%. What these receptors recognize is not known. Sequences were derived from cultured PBMCs, sampled from culture after CMV antigen stimulation. The receptors were sampled from a human donor in good health (CMV status not recorded). Some clones in this sample may be carry-over from other donors' samples.

The gene calls are TRBV20-1 and TRBJ1-2, with unresolved D. Germline V gives CDR1 DFQATT, CDR2 SNEGSKA (reference sequence). Trimming pared 0 bases from V and 14 bases from J, leaving 13 bases between. This CDR3 is built from 11 residues. CDR3 coding DNA: TGCAGTGCTAGAGATCTAAAGGTTCCGACCTTC. It codes for CSARDLKVPTF.

This clonotype was found many times. V and J are TRBV11-2 and TRBJ1-2; D remains ambiguous. V lost 0 bases and J 8 bases, leaving 13 bases between the germline ends. This CDR3 has 14 residues. Per germline, CDR1 SGHAT and CDR2 FQNNGV. The DNA of the CDR3 is TGTGCCAGCAGCTTAGATCCCGGGTTGAGCGGCTACACCTTC. Encoded protein: CASSLDPGLSGYTF.

In this sample, this clonotype turned up a few times. The chain links TRBV19 to TRBJ1-1; D call uncertain. Trimming removed 8 bases from V and 6 bases from J, with 16 bases in between. Germline V gene lookup returns CDR1 LNHDA and CDR2 SQIVND (reference sequence). CDR3 length: 13 residues. The CDR3 DNA is TGTGCCAGTGGTGGAGGACGTGGGTCTGAAGCTTTCTTT. Protein sequence: CASGGGRGSEAFF.

This clonotype was seen only a few times. The V and J genes are TRBV12-5 and TRBJ2-1; no reliable D call. Germline V lookup: CDR1 LGHNT, CDR2 FRNRAP. V was pared by 3 bases and J by 9 bases, with 9 bases between. This CDR3 has 12 amino acids. This CDR3 reads CASGFGPREQFF. CDR3 in DNA: TGTGCTAGTGGTTTCGGGCCGCGTGAGCAGTTCTTC.

J is TRBJ1-1 and V is TRBV9; D uncertain. V lost 0 bases, J lost 1 base, and 13 bases lay in between. The CDR3 spans 16 residues. CDR1 SGDLS and CDR2 YYNGEE come from the germline V gene. The CDR3 sequence is CASSVVSSRSNTEAFF. CDR3 DNA: TGTGCCAGCAGCGTAGTGTCTTCGAGGTCGAACACTGAAGCTTTCTTT.

V usage is TRBV27 and J usage is TRBJ1-5, with a tentative D call TRBD1 (5 bases). The V gene lost 1 base and the J gene lost 1 base, with 8 bases spanning the gap. The CDR3 has 15 amino acids. In germline, CDR1 is MNHEY, CDR2 SMNVEV (reference sequence). The CDR3 DNA follows: TGTGCCAGCAGTTTATATGGGGGAAGCAATCAGCCCCAGCATTTT. This gives the protein CASSLYGGSNQPQHF.

This clonotype was picked up many times. The CDR3 region is CASSPGWGKHTEAFF. Written as DNA, the CDR3 is TGTGCCAGCAGCCCAGGGTGGGGGAAGCACACTGAAGCTTTCTTT. The J gene is TRBJ1-1, the V gene TRBV5-6; D possibly corresponds to TRBD1 (5 bases). The germline gives CDR1 SGHDT, CDR2 YYEEEE. This CDR3 spans 15 amino acids. The V and J ends lost 4 bases and 3 bases respectively, with 16 bases between them. Full variable domain (outside the CDR3, taken from reference TRBV5-6 and TRBJ1-1): DAGVTQSPTHLIKTRGQQVTLRCSPKSGHDTVSWYQQALGQGPQFIFQYYEEEERQRGNFPDRFSGHQFPNYSSELNVNALLLGDSALYLCASSPGWGKHTEAFFGQGTRLTVV.

The table lists this clonotype with many counts. One end of the junction varies from germline; a read error may be responsible. The CDR3 DNA reads TGTGCCAGCAGCTTAGGTGGGGCTAGCGAGCCAAGAGGGCTCTTC. This gives the protein CASSLGGASEPRGLF. J is TRBJ2-1 and V is TRBV7-2; perhaps TRBD2 as D (6 bases). The CDR3 is 15 residues long. Germline assignment: CDR1 SGHTA and CDR2 FQGNSA.

This chain joins TRBV6-2 or TRBV6-3 and TRBJ2-7; possible D gene TRBD1, 6 bases. The V end was cut by 2 bases, the J end by 4 bases, with 9 bases between. Germline V gives CDR1 MNHEY, CDR2 SVGEGT. The CDR3 has 13 amino acids. The CDR3 region has the DNA TGTGCCAGCAGTTACCAGGGACAATACGAGCAGTACTTC. This codes for CASSYQGQYEQYF.

The gene calls are TRBV29-1 and TRBJ1-2; possible D gene TRBD1, 5 bases. There are 13 residues in the CDR3. V lost 4 bases to trimming and J lost 3 bases, with 12 bases between them. The V gene's germline CDR1 is SQVTM and CDR2 ANQGSEA. The CDR3 nucleotides are TGCAGCGTTGGGGCCAGGGACCACTATGGCTACACCTTC. The encoded protein is CSVGARDHYGYTF.

This clonotype has just a few counts. This rearrangement joins TRBV6-6 to TRBJ1-5; TRBD1 might be the D (6 bases). The V end was cut by 4 bases, the J end by 1 base, with 11 bases between. This CDR3 region has 15 residues. The V gene's germline CDR1 is MNHNY and CDR2 SVGAGI (reference sequence). The CDR3 DNA reads TGTGCCAGCAGTTCTGGGGGCGGGAGCAATCAGCCCCAGCATTTT. Amino acid sequence: CASSSGGGSNQPQHF.

This clonotype was observed at least ten times. V gene TRBV7-2 combines with J gene TRBJ1-1; D is perhaps TRBD1 (5 bases). Looked up from germline, CDR1 is SGHTA and CDR2 is FQGNSA. The germline V and J ends were trimmed by 5 bases and 0 bases, with 10 bases remaining between them. The CDR3 sequence is 14 residues long. The CDR3 is CASSPRQMNTEAFF. For the CDR3, the DNA is TGTGCCAGCAGCCCGAGACAGATGAACACTGAAGCTTTCTTT.

This clonotype was seen a few times. The chain couples TRBV7-3 to TRBJ2-2; D is ambiguous. Germline-derived CDR1 and CDR2 are SGHTA and FQGTGA. The ends were cut back, 5 bases at V and 2 bases at J, with 9 bases in the middle. There are 14 residues in the CDR3. CDR3 sequence reads: CASSTGPNTGELFF. The CDR3 DNA follows: TGTGCCAGCAGCACCGGACCCAACACCGGGGAGCTGTTTTTT.

This clonotype was detected many times. The chain is built from TRBV24-1 and TRBJ1-1; a weak D match, TRBD1 (6 bases). CDR3 length: 15 residues. Trimming cost V 4 bases and J 2 bases, with 13 bases left between them. CDR1 and CDR2 from the germline V gene are KGHDR and SFDVKD. CDR3 sequence (DNA): TGTGCCACCAGTGACGGGGGCGCAGGAAACACTGAAGCTTTCTTT. It specifies CATSDGGAGNTEAFF.

This clonotype is a singleton in its sample. The chain recombines TRBV19 with TRBJ1-3; D may be TRBD1 (6 bases). Germline lookup yields CDR1 LNHDA and CDR2 SQIVND (reference sequence). Trimming cost V 5 bases and J 0 bases, with 14 bases left between them. This CDR3 comprises 16 residues. The CDR3 protein is CASSARQESSGNTIYF. The CDR3 coding sequence is TGTGCCAGTAGTGCCCGACAGGAAAGCTCTGGAAACACCATATATTTT.

The rearrangement uses TRBV25-1 and TRBJ2-5; 8 bases map to TRBD2. This CDR3 comprises 12 residues. CDR1 and CDR2 (germline): MGHDK, SYGVNS. J lost 9 bases, V lost 8 bases, and 8 bases had no gene match. The DNA of the CDR3 is TGTGCCAGCGGAACCGTCGGGGGGGCCCAGTACTTC. Translation gives CASGTVGGAQYF.

V gene TRBV19 combines with J gene TRBJ1-1; TRBD1 matches at 8 bases. CDR1 and CDR2 (germline): LNHDA, SQIVND (reference sequence). CDR3 length equals 15 residues. The junction had 6 bases not matched to a gene; V was cut back by 3 bases and J by 3 bases. DNA for the CDR3: TGTGCCAGTAGTATCTTCAGGGGGCGGGACACTGAAGCTTTCTTT. It yields the protein CASSIFRGRDTEAFF.

This clonotype occurred a few times. The chain recombines TRBV7-2 with TRBJ1-6; a weak D match, TRBD1 (5 bases). The CDR3 runs to 15 residues. Germline CDR1 and CDR2: SGHTA and FQGNSA. Trimming stripped 5 bases from V and 7 bases from J, with 15 bases between. The CDR3 coding sequence is TGTGCCAGCAGCCCATCTTCAGGGTTCAATTCACCCCTCCACTTT. The encoded protein is CASSPSSGFNSPLHF. Full variable domain (remainder filled in from reference TRBV7-2 and TRBJ1-6): GAGVSQSPSNKVTEKGKDVELRCDPISGHTALYWYRQSLGQGLEFLIYFQGNSAPDKSGLPSDRFSAERTGGSVSTLTIQRTQQEDSAVYLCASSPSSGFNSPLHFGNGTRLTVT.

The sample holds a few counts of this clonotype. The rearrangement joins TRBV7-2 to TRBJ1-1; D unresolved. The ends were cut back, 3 bases at V and 6 bases at J, with 8 bases in the middle. Per the germline V gene, CDR1 is SGHTA and CDR2 is FQGNSA. This CDR3 spans 12 amino acids. The CDR3 reads CASSFGYAEAFF. The CDR3 DNA is TGTGCCAGCAGCTTCGGTTACGCTGAAGCTTTCTTT.

This clonotype came up a few times. J is TRBJ2-3 and V is TRBV7-8; possible D gene TRBD1, 6 bases. The CDR3 totals 15 residues. Trimming pared 4 bases from V and 2 bases from J, leaving 13 bases between. Looked up from germline, CDR1 is SGHVS and CDR2 is FQNEAQ. Here the CDR3 DNA reads TGTGCCAGCAGCTCCACAGGGATCTCCACAGATACGCAGTATTTT. Translation: CASSSTGISTDTQYF.

This clonotype was observed a handful of times. The chain employs TRBV10-3 and TRBJ1-5, with a weak D call TRBD1 (5 bases). The ends were cut back, 2 bases at V and 4 bases at J, with 15 bases in the middle. The CDR3 sequence is 16 residues long. Germline V lookup: CDR1 ENHRY, CDR2 SYGVKD. The CDR3 bases are TGTGCCATCAGTGAGGGCTGGGGGAAAGGGAATCAGCCCCAGCATTTT. It encodes CAISEGWGKGNQPQHF.

This clonotype was picked up many times. This chain connects TRBV5-4 to TRBJ2-7; 9 bases are a match to TRBD1. This CDR3 contains 14 residues. Germline V gene lookup returns CDR1 SGHNT and CDR2 YYREEE (reference sequence). Losses at the gene ends were 4 bases for V and 5 bases for J; bases not matched to a gene: 7. Written as DNA, the CDR3 is TGTGCCAGCAGCCCCGGGGACAGGGCTCACGAGCAGTACTTC. It is translated as CASSPGDRAHEQYF.

This sequence joins TRBV19 and TRBJ1-5, with no clear D. From germline, CDR1 is LNHDA and CDR2 SQIVND (reference sequence). The CDR3 is 14 amino acids. V was pared by 10 bases and J by 3 bases, with 16 bases between. DNA for the CDR3: TGTGCCACCGCACTAACGGGCCTCAATCAGCCCCAGCATTTT. It codes for CATALTGLNQPQHF.

The J gene is TRBJ2-3, the V gene TRBV4-3; D remains unclear. V dropped 0 bases and J dropped 3 bases, with 13 bases sitting between them. There are 16 residues in the CDR3. Germline CDR1 and CDR2: LGHNA and YSLEER. As DNA, the CDR3 is TGCGCCAGCAGCCAAGATGCGGTAGCAAGTACAGATACGCAGTATTTT. This translates into CASSQDAVASTDTQYF.